The sequence of this T cell receptor beta chain was determined in a study of T cell changes during pregnancy in multiple sclerosis. The CDR3 is made up of 16 amino acids. J gave up 7 bases and V 0 bases, and 7 bases lay outside the gene matches. The germline V gene encodes CDR1 MGHRA and CDR2 YSYEKL. TCRdb's copy holds only in-frame clones and misses some; the assay was immunoSEQ multiplex PCR. This table holds some 110,000 clones, 92% found once. The chain is built from TRBV4-1 and TRBJ1-4; 8 bases are a match to TRBD1. Sequenced material: peripheral blood, taken in the third trimester of pregnancy. The sequence was obtained from a female donor with multiple sclerosis, enrolled in a pregnancy study. CDR3 region: CASSQDTQGAGEKLFF. The CDR3 DNA reads as TGCGCCAGCAGCCAAGATACCCAGGGGGCAGGTGAAAAACTGTTTTTT.